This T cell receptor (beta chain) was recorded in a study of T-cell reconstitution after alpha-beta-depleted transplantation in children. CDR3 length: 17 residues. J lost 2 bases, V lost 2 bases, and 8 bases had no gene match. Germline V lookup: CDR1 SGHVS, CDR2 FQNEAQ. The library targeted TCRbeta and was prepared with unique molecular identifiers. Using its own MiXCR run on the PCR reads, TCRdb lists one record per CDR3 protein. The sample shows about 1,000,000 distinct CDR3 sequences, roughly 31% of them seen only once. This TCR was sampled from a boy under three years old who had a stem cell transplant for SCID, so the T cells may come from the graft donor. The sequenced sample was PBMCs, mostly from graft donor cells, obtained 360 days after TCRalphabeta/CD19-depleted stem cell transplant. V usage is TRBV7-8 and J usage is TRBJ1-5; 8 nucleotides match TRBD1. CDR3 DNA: TGTGCCAGCAGCTTACTCAACCAGGGGGCAGGCAATCAGCCCCAGCATTTT. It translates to CASSLLNQGAGNQPQHF.